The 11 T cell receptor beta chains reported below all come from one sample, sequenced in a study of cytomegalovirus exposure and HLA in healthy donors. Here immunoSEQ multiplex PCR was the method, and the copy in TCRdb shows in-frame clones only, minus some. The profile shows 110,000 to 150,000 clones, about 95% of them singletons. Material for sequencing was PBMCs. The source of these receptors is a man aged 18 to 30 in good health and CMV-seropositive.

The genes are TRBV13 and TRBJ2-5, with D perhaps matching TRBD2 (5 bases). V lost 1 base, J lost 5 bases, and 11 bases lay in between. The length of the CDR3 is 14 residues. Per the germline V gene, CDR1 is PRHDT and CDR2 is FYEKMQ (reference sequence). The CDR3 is CASSLARGGETQYF. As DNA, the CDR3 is TGTGCCAGCAGCTTAGCCCGCGGCGGGGAGACCCAGTACTTC.

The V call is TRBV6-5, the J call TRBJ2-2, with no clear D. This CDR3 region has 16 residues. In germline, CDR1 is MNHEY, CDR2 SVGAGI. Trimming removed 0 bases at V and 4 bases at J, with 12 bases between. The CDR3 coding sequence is TGTGCCAGCAGTTACTCTACCCAGGCGAGCACCGGGGAGCTGTTTTTT. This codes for CASSYSTQASTGELFF.

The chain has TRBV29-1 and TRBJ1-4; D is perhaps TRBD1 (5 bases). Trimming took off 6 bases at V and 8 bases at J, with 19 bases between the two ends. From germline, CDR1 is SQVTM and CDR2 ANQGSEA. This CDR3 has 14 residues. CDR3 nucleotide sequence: TGCAGCGTCAAGGGACTTTCCCCCTGGGAAAAACTGTTTTTT. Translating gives CSVKGLSPWEKLFF.

The CDR3 sequence is CASSLGTSGRSDEQFF. The CDR3 DNA sequence: TGTGCCAGCAGCCTGGGGACTAGCGGGAGGTCAGATGAGCAGTTCTTC. The rearrangement joins TRBV11-3 to TRBJ2-1; TRBD2 matches at 15 bases. CDR1 SGHNT and CDR2 YENEEA come from the germline V gene. V lost 5 bases and J lost 8; bases outside the gene matches: 7. This CDR3 is 16 amino acids long.

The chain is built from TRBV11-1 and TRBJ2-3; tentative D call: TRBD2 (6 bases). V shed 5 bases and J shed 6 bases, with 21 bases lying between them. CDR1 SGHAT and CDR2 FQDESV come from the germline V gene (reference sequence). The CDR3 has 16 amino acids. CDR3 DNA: TGTGCCAGCAGCCTTCTCCGTGACCCACGGGGGGATACGCAGTATTTT. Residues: CASSLLRDPRGDTQYF.

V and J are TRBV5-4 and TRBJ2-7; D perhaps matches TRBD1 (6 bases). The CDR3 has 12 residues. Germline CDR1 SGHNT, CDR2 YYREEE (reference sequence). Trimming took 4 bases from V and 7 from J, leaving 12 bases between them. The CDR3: CASSEDSREQYF. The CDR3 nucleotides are TGTGCCAGCAGCGAGGACAGTCGGGAGCAGTACTTC.

In DNA, the CDR3 is TGTGCCAGCAGCCTCCCGCCCAGCTCCTACAATGAGCAGTTCTTC. Its translation is CASSLPPSSYNEQFF. J is TRBJ2-1 and V is TRBV28; no definite D call. CDR3 size: 15 residues. Germline assignment: CDR1 MDHEN and CDR2 SYDVKM. Trimming cost V 6 bases and J 0 bases, with 12 bases left between them.

In DNA form, the CDR3 reads TGTGCCTGGAGTGTTGGCGATACGCAGTATTTT. Residues: CAWSVGDTQYF. V and J are TRBV30 and TRBJ2-3; D remains unclear. Germline-derived CDR1 and CDR2 are GTSNPN and SVGIG (reference sequence). Trimming stripped 0 bases from V and 6 bases from J, with 4 bases between. This CDR3 comprises 11 residues.

CDR3 in amino acids: CASSLGTGDYGYTF. CDR3 DNA: TGTGCCAGCAGTTTGGGGACAGGGGACTATGGCTACACCTTC. V gene TRBV28 combines with J gene TRBJ1-2; TRBD1 aligns across 10 bases. This CDR3 is 14 amino acids long. Germline loops: CDR1 MDHEN, CDR2 SYDVKM. V dropped 3 bases and J dropped 3; count of bases not matched to a gene: 1.

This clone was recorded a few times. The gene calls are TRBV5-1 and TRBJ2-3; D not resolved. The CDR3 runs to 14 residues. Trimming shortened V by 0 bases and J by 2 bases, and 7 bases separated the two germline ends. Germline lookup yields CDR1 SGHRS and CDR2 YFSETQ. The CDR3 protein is CASSLGAFTDTQYF. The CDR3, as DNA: TGCGCCAGCAGCTTGGGGGCTTTCACAGATACGCAGTATTTT.

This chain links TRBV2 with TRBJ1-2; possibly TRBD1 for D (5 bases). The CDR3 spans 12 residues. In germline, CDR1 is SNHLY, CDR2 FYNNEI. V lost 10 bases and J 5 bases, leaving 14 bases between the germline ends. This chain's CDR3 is CATGDRTYGYTF. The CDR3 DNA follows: TGTGCCACCGGAGACAGAACTTATGGCTACACCTTC.